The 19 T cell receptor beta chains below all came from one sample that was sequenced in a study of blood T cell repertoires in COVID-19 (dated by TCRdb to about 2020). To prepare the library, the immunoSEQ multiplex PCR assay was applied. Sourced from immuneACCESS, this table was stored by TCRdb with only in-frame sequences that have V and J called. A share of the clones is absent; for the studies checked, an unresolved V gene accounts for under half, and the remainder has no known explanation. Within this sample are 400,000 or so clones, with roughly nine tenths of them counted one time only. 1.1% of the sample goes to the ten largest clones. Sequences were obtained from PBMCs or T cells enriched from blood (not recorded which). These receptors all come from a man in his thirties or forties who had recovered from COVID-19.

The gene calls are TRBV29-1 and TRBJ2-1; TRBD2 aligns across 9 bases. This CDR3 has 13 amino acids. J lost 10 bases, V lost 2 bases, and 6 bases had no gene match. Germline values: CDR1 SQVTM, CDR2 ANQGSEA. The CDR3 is CSVEIAGVQEQFF. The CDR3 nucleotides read TGCAGCGTTGAAATAGCGGGAGTACAAGAGCAGTTCTTC.

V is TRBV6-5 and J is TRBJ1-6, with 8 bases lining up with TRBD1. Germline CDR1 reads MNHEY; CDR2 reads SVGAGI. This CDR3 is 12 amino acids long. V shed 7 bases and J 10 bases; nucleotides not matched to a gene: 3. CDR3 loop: CASTTGGSPLHF. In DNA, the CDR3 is TGTGCCAGCACCACAGGGGGGTCACCCCTCCACTTT.

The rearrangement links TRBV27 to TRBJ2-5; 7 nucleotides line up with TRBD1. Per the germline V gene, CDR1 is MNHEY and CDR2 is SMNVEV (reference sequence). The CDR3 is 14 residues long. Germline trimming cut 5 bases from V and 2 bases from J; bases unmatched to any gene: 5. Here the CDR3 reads CASSPLGQQETQYF. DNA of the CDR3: TGTGCCAGCAGTCCTCTGGGACAGCAAGAGACCCAGTACTTC.

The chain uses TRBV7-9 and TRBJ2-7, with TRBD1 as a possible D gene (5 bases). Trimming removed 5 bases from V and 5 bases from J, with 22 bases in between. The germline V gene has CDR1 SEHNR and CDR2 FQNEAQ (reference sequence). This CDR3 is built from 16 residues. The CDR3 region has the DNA TGTGCCAGCAGCACCTCGGGCAGGGCGGTTGGCGACGAGCAGTACTTC. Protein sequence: CASSTSGRAVGDEQYF.

CDR3 sequence reads: CASSSGGPGGEQYF. The CDR3 coding sequence is TGTGCCAGCAGTTCAGGGGGCCCGGGAGGCGAGCAGTACTTC. The chain carries TRBV28 and TRBJ2-7, with D possibly matching TRBD1 (8 bases). CDR3 length equals 14 residues. With 4 bases removed from V and 6 bases from J, the gap between germline ends came to 16 bases. Germline loops: CDR1 MDHEN, CDR2 SYDVKM.

The CDR3 nucleotides are TGCGCCAGCAGCTTGCAAGGTTTCCTAGCGGGCATTCAGTACTTC. Its protein product is CASSLQGFLAGIQYF. The J gene is TRBJ2-4, the V gene TRBV5-1; TRBD2 matches 8 bases. The CDR3 extends over 15 amino acids. V dropped 1 base and J dropped 9; count of bases not matched to a gene: 9. From germline, CDR1 is SGHRS and CDR2 YFSETQ.

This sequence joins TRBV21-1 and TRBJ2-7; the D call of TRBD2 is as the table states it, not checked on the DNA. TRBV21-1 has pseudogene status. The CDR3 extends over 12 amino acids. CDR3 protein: CAKLAAPYEQYF. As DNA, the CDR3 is TGTGCCAAGCTAGCGGCTCCTTACGAGCAGTACTTC.

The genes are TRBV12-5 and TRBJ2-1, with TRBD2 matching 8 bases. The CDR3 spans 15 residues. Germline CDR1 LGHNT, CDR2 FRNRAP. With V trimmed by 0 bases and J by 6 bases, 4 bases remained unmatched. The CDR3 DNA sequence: TGTGCTAGTGGTTTGGTGGCGGGAGGCTTCAATGAGCAGTTCTTC. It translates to CASGLVAGGFNEQFF.

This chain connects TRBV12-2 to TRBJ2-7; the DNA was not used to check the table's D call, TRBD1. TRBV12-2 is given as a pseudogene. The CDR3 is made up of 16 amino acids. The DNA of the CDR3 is TGTGCAAGTCGCTCGCCCCTCCGGACAGGGCTCTACGAGCAGTACTTC. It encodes CASRSPLRTGLYEQYF.

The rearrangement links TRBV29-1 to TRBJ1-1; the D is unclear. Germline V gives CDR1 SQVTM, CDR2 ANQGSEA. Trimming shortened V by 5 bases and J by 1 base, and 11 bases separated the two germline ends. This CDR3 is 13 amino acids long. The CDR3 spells CSVCLGGNTEAFF. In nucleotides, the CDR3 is TGCAGCGTTTGCCTGGGAGGGAACACTGAAGCTTTCTTT.

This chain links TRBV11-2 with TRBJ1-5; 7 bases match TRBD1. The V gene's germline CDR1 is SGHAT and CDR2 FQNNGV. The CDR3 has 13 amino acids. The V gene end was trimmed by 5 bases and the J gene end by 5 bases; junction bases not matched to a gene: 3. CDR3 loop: CASSTGQYQPQHF. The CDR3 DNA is TGTGCCAGCAGCACGGGACAGTATCAGCCCCAGCATTTT.

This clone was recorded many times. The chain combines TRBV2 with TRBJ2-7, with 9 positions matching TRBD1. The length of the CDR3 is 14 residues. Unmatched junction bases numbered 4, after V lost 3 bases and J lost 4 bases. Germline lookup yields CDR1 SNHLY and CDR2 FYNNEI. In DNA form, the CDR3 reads TGTGCCAGCAGTGAGTCGGGACAGGGATACGAGCAGTACTTC. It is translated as CASSESGQGYEQYF.

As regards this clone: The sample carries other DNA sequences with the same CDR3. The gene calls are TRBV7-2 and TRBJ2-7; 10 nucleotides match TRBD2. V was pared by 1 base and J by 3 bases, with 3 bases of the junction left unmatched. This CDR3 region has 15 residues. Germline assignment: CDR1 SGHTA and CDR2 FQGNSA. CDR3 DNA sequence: TGTGCCAGCAGCTTAGGCCCTAGCGGGAGCTACGAGCAGTACTTC. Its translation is CASSLGPSGSYEQYF. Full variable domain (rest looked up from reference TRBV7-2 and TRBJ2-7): GAGVSQSPSNKVTEKGKDVELRCDPISGHTALYWYRQSLGQGLEFLIYFQGNSAPDKSGLPSDRFSAERTGGSVSTLTIQRTQQEDSAVYLCASSLGPSGSYEQYFGPGTRLTVT.

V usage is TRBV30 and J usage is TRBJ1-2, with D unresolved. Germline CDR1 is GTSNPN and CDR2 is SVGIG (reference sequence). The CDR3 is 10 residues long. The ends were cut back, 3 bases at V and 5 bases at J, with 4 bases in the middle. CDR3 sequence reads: CAWSGYGYTF. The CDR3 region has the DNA TGTGCCTGGAGCGGGTATGGCTACACCTTC.

The CDR3 DNA reads as TGTGCCTGGAGCCAGGGGGCGTCATATAATTCACCCCTCCACTTT. It codes for CAWSQGASYNSPLHF. The chain couples TRBV30 to TRBJ1-6; 8 bases match TRBD1. CDR1 is GTSNPN and CDR2 is SVGIG in the germline V gene (reference sequence). V was clipped by 3 bases and J by 4 bases; unmatched bases: 5. The CDR3 runs to 15 residues.

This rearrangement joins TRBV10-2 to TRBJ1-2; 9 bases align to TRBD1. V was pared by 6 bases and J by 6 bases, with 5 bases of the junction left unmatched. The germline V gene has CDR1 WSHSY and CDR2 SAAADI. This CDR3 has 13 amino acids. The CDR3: CASSPGQGNGYTF. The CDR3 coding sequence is TGCGCCAGCAGCCCGGGACAGGGAAATGGCTACACCTTC.

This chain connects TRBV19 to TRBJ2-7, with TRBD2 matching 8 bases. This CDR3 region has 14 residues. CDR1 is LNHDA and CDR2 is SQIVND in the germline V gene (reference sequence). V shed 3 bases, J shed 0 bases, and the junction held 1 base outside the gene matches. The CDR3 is CASSISGNSYEQYF. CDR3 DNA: TGTGCCAGTAGTATTAGCGGGAACTCCTACGAGCAGTACTTC.

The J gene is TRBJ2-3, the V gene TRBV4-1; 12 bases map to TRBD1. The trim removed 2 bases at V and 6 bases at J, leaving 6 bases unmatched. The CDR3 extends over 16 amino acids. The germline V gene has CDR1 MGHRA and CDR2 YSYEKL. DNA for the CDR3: TGCGCCAGCAGCCAAAGAGGGACAGGGGGCTTGGATACGCAGTATTTT. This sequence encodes CASSQRGTGGLDTQYF.

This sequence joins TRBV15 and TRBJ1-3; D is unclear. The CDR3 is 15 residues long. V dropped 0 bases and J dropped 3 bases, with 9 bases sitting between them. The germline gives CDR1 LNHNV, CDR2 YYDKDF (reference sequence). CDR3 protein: CATSRDESRGNTIYF. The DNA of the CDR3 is TGTGCCACCAGCAGAGATGAGAGCCGTGGAAACACCATATATTTT.